Listed below are T cell receptor beta chains from one sample, sequenced in a study of blood T cell repertoires in COVID-19. Data came from immunoSEQ multiplex PCR; TCRdb stores just in-frame clones and leaves some out. The data contain a few hundred thousand clones, 75% to 90% of them singletons. Specimen: PBMCs or T cells enriched from blood (not recorded which). Receptor source: a woman aged 25 to 45 who had been exposed to COVID-19. Both conserved end residues are part of each CDR3. Fields, in order: J gene, V gene, CDR3 protein.

TRBJ1-6	TRBV6-4	CASTSDNSPLHF
TRBJ1-2	TRBV7-3	CASGQPGIYGYTF
TRBJ2-7	TRBV27	CASRLAGDEQYF
TRBJ1-3	TRBV6-1	CASSDSKGPGNTIYF
TRBJ1-2	TRBV2	CASSEIVLYGYTF
TRBJ1-1	TRBV15	CATSINRGRGANTEAFF
TRBJ2-1	TRBV2	CASSEVRGVSYNEQFF
TRBJ1-2	TRBV27	CASSARGTNYGYTF
TRBJ2-7	TRBV27	CASSSPRDRYEQYF
TRBJ1-2	TRBV19	CASRAGQGSHYGYTF
TRBJ2-1	TRBV7-9	CASSLGTGATDEQFF
TRBJ1-1	TRBV4-1	CASSQPLSGTGDSKGNTEAFF
TRBJ2-3	TRBV5-6	CASSLASTDTQYF
TRBJ1-2	TRBV13	CASSPVSLGAYGYTF
TRBJ2-4	TRBV19	CASSKQGITAKNIQYF
TRBJ2-5	TRBV13	CASSFWRDQKQETQYF
TRBJ2-4	TRBV12-5	CASGLVQGEVTKNIQYF
TRBJ1-2	TRBV12-3/TRBV12-4	CASSLHRGGYTF
TRBJ1-6	TRBV3-1/TRBV3-2	CASSPRDRVDSPLHF
TRBJ2-5	TRBV29-1	CSVAKLVEETQYF
TRBJ1-2	TRBV19	CASSRLTTGGASYGYTF
TRBJ2-7	TRBV11-3	CASSFRRYEQYF